This T cell receptor (beta chain) stems from a study of shared clonotypes between healthy human individuals (dated by TCRdb to the early 2020s). General notes on the study: The cohort included three men and a couple of women between 18 and 49 years of age. For each donor, three plates each were used for CD4 naive and CD4 memory, two plates were used for CD8 naive, and one plate was used for CD8 memory. Libraries were prepared and TCR repertoires were sequenced by different laboratories using diverse techniques, in order to increase sequencing depth and limit assay-specific biases. Leukapheresis yielded between about 0.8 and 9.5 billion PBMCs per donor. To estimate repertoire size and how much clonotypes are shared between individuals, the study performed deep sequencing of blood TCR repertoires from a handful of healthy adults.

With respect to this clone: Its recognized antigen is unknown. Base qualities are not at hand, and no much larger clone is one base apart.

CD8 naive samples were CD45RO-negative cells positively selected for CCR7, giving a CD45RA+CCR7+ population that excluded TemRA cells. The donors were healthy, HIV-negative adults who had no recently reported acute infections or vaccinations. Every donor was a Caucasian adult living in Nashville, Tennessee, USA. Blood was obtained by leukapheresis, after which PBMCs were separated by Ficoll-Histopaque density gradient centrifugation and cryopreserved in liquid nitrogen vapor phase. Analytical flow cytometry was used to check the purity and quantity of each magnetically sorted T cell population. From each sorted fraction, genomic DNA was isolated and quantified by UV absorbance on a Nanodrop 2000c. Per the germline V gene (reference sequence), MNHEY is the CDR1 and SMNVEV is the CDR2. Reading from cysteine to phenylalanine, the CDR3 counts 16 amino acids. Only CDR3 DNA is held: 48 bases, read in frame from base 1. At the junction V is shortened by 5 bases and J by 2 bases, with 18 bases in between.

Using the deep immunoSEQ assay, TCR CDR3 regions were amplified from genomic DNA by multiplex PCR. For each cell subset, the extracted genomic DNA was distributed evenly across all wells of several immunoSEQ 96-well plates, and each plate served as one replicate. For sorted subsets, approximately 210 ng of genomic DNA, equivalent to roughly 33,000 T cell genomes, went into each replicate PCR. Purified libraries were quantified with a Qubit 3.0 fluorometer, sized on a Bioanalyzer 2100, and re-quantified with the KAPA Library Quantification kit. A separate single-read 150-cycle Illumina NextSeq 550 flow cell was used to sequence each immunoSEQ 96-well plate. On the authors' methods: Because only junctional sequences without quality scores were contained in the immunoSEQ output, filtering matching that applied to full-length reads could not be performed. Sequences were annotated with PyIR, a Python wrapper for IgBLAST v1.9, and V/J genes and CDR3 were assigned using IMGT germline references. Any read was removed if the V/J assignment was weak (E-value above 1e-6), the CDR3 was missing, or the read contained stop codons, out-of-frame junctions, or ambiguous translated residues. A V3J clonotype was defined by an identical inferred V gene, J gene, and CDR3 amino acid sequence. Percentage overlap between repertoires was computed as shared unique clonotypes divided by the size of the smaller repertoire. Richness of each repertoire was evaluated using RTK rarefaction, the Chao1 estimator, and Recon v2.1 estimates of unobserved clonotypes. For all TCRbeta clonotypes obtained by the gDNA method from a handful of donors, generation probabilities were computed with OLGA. Sourced from immuneACCESS, this table was stored by TCRdb with only in-frame sequences that have V and J called. A share of the clones is absent; for the studies checked, an unresolved V gene accounts for under half, and the remainder has no known explanation. The V and J calls and clone size come from that table; D and trimming were worked out from the DNA. The sample table records roughly 2,000,000 clones; 93% of these occur just once. The ten largest clones capture more than 1.5% of the sample.

Here is what the overall study found, with its caveats: Compared with non-shared clonotypes, the clonotypes found in all four sorted-subset donors had higher generation probabilities. Based on pairwise subsampling, the degree of clonotype sharing among donors was expected to be affected by sequencing depth. Estimated clonotype richness was generally larger for naive than for memory subsets. Sampling was restricted to blood, and TCR repertoires in tissues likely differ from the TCR repertoires found in blood. The genetic and exposure-history diversity represented was limited by the small number of donors. Sharing across a few donors was observed for around 4.8% of naive CD4, over 3% of naive CD8, 2% to 2.5% of memory CD4, and approximately 0.41% of memory CD8 clonotypes. Incomplete sequencing was indicated by rarefaction of sorted-subset datasets, despite the large sequencing depth.

The receptor was isolated from a man aged 18 to 29 in good health. Some clones in this sample may be carry-over from other donors' samples. The chain is encoded by TRBV27 joined to TRBJ1-1; possibly the D gene is TRBD1, per 6 matching bases. Sequenced material: naive CD8+ T cells from PBMCs. This sample's cell subset or site label indicates: CD45RA+CCR7+. The CDR3 reads as follows: CASSTRIRGANTEAFF. The nucleotides read TGTGCCAGCAGTACCCGAATTAGGGGGGCAAACACTGAAGCTTTCTTT.